This T cell receptor beta chain was found in a study of T cell changes during pregnancy in multiple sclerosis. Libraries were prepared by immunoSEQ multiplex PCR; TCRdb keeps only in-frame clonotypes and omits some of them. The sample has 60,000 to 90,000 clones, approximately 90% seen once; the top ten hold 1.5% to 2%. Germline V CDR1 and CDR2: MNHEY, SMNVEV (reference sequence). Unmatched junction bases numbered 11, after V lost 6 bases and J lost 4 bases. The CDR3 has 16 residues. The sample here was peripheral blood, taken before pregnancy. The receptor was derived from a female donor with multiple sclerosis, enrolled in a pregnancy study. The chain recombines TRBV27 with TRBJ2-1; the match to TRBD1 covers 8 bases. The DNA for the CDR3 is TGTGCCAGCAGCCGAGGGCCGGGGACAGGTTACAATGAGCAGTTCTTC. Amino acids: CASSRGPGTGYNEQFF.